This T cell receptor (beta chain) was sequenced during a study of shared clonotypes between healthy human individuals. The data were produced by immunoSEQ multiplex PCR, yet TCRdb's version contains in-frame clones alone and is incomplete. Altogether about 1 million clones are present, around four fifths being singletons, with the ten largest covering approximately 1.5%. The V gene's germline CDR1 is SGHTA and CDR2 FQGNSA. The V and J ends lost 6 bases and 4 bases respectively, with 15 bases between them. The CDR3 consists of 15 residues. The chain carries TRBV7-2 and TRBJ2-2; the D is unclear. Source material: memory CD4+ T cells sorted from blood. Subset meaning: CD45RA-negative fraction. The source of this sequence is a young man in good health. The CDR3 loop reads CASSSQTSGTGELFF. CDR3 in DNA: TGTGCCAGCAGTTCCCAGACTTCAGGCACCGGGGAGCTGTTTTTT.